A selection of T cell receptor beta chains follows, all from one sample in a study of beta chain features in type 1 diabetes. Some clones are missing from TCRdb's copy, which holds only in-frame ones; the method was immunoSEQ multiplex PCR. The data contain approximately 52,000 clones, under 75% of them seen just once; the ten biggest clones take up under 0.35%. The sample was stem cell memory CD4+ T cells from blood. The receptor source for this set is a woman aged 25 to 39 with type 1 diabetes. The CDR3 runs from the conserved cysteine through the conserved F or W. The D gene is left open where the match is weak. For some rows the clone size is stated as once, few or many, or as a class when expanded; others skip it.

D gene	clone size	J gene	V gene	CDR3 DNA	CDR3 protein
-	-	TRBJ2-5	TRBV2	TGTGCCAGCAGTGGCCTCCCTGTGGGAGTGGAGACCCAGTACTTC	CASSGLPVGVETQYF
TRBD2	-	TRBJ2-2	TRBV7-8	TGTGCCAGCAGCATAGCGGGAGGAGGGACCGGGGAGCTGTTTTTT	CASSIAGGGTGELFF
TRBD1	-	TRBJ2-7	TRBV18	TGTGCCAGCTCACCCGGGACAGGGGGACACTACGAGCAGTACTTC	CASSPGTGGHYEQYF
TRBD2	-	TRBJ2-5	TRBV5-4	TGTGCCAGCAGTTTGACTAGCGGGGGGGGAGAGACCCAGTACTTC	CASSLTSGGGETQYF
-	few	TRBJ1-2	TRBV27	TGTGCCAGCAGTCTGGGGCAGAACTATGGCTACACCTTC	CASSLGQNYGYTF
TRBD2	-	TRBJ2-7	TRBV5-1	TGCGCCAGCAGCTTGAGGGTAGCGGGAGGGGGCGACGAGCAGTACTTC	CASSLRVAGGGDEQYF
-	-	TRBJ2-1	TRBV19	TGTGCCAGTAGGACCAATAGCGAAATATACAATGAGCAGTTCTTC	CASRTNSEIYNEQFF
TRBD1	few	TRBJ2-3	TRBV19	TGTGCCAGTACCCGGGACAGGCATAGCACAGATACGCAGTATTTT	CASTRDRHSTDTQYF
-	-	TRBJ2-2	TRBV7-9	TGTGCCAGCAGAGTAAACAGTCCCGGGGAGCTGTTTTTT	CASRVNSPGELFF
-	-	TRBJ1-2	TRBV6-6	TGTGCCAGCAGTCCGGACAGTTCCTATGGCTACACCTTC	CASSPDSSYGYTF
-	-	TRBJ2-5	TRBV5-1	TGCGCCAGCAGCTTCCCGACTAGAGGCCAAGAGACCCAGTACTTC	CASSFPTRGQETQYF
-	few	TRBJ2-7	TRBV30	TGTGCCGCACACCGATTGGCGGGGTCCTACGAGCAGTACTTC	CAAHRLAGSYEQYF
TRBD1	-	TRBJ2-7	TRBV29-1	TGCAGCGTTGGGGGCCCGGGACAGGGGGCTTACGAGCAGTACTTC	CSVGGPGQGAYEQYF
-	once	TRBJ2-6	TRBV19	TGTGCCAGTAGTATAGTAGTAACCTCTGGGGCCAACGTCCTGACTTTC	CASSIVVTSGANVLTF
-	-	TRBJ2-1	TRBV28	TGTGCCAGCACCGGGGGAGGATCCTACAATGAGCAGTTCTTC	CASTGGGSYNEQFF
TRBD1	-	TRBJ1-5	TRBV5-1	TGCGCCAGCAGCGAACAGGGGGCGGACAATCAGCCCCAGCATTTT	CASSEQGADNQPQHF
-	-	TRBJ2-7	TRBV4-2	TGTGCCAGCAGCCAAGACGCGGCGGGGACTTACGAGCAGTACTTC	CASSQDAAGTYEQYF
TRBD1	-	TRBJ2-1	TRBV5-1	TGCGCCAGCAGCTTGGTACAGGGGGCGAAACTGAATGAGCAGTTCTTC	CASSLVQGAKLNEQFF
TRBD2	-	TRBJ2-3	TRBV5-4	TGTGCCAGCAGCTTGAGGACTAGCGGTACCACAGATACGCAGTATTTT	CASSLRTSGTTDTQYF
TRBD1	-	TRBJ1-1	TRBV19	TGTGCCAGTAGTACCTGGGACAGGGGAATGAACACTGAAGCTTTCTTT	CASSTWDRGMNTEAFF